This T cell receptor beta chain was recovered during a study of T-cell reconstitution after alpha-beta-depleted transplantation in children. Points from the study as a whole: Reportedly, alpha-beta T cells present about two months post-transplant originated from several hundred expanded clones of graft origin. Newly generated T cells supplied most T-cell counts and diversity one year post-transplant.

This clonotype was seen at least ten times. Antigen specificity is unknown. A TCRbeta library incorporating unique molecular identifiers was prepared. In TCRdb, the PCR reads were re-called with MiXCR into one record per CDR3 protein. The sample shows about 200,000 distinct CDR3 sequences, about 8.2% of them seen only once. Sequenced here: PBMCs, mostly from graft donor cells, sampled 360 days after TCRalphabeta/CD19-depleted stem cell transplant. The receptor's source is a male patient aged 2-15 years who had a stem cell transplant for acute myeloid leukemia, so the T cells may come from the graft donor.

The CDR3 sequence is CASSLDGAMNTEAFF. The CDR3, as DNA: TGTGCCAGCAGCTTAGACGGGGCCATGAACACTGAAGCTTTCTTT. The chain combines TRBV7-6 with TRBJ1-1, with a possible D match to TRBD1 (5 bases). The CDR3 loop spans 15 amino acids. Germline CDR1 SGHVS, CDR2 FNYEAQ. The ends were cut back, 1 base at V and 0 bases at J, with 9 bases in the middle.